This T cell receptor (beta chain) was captured in a study of sequential checkpoint blockade in melanoma. Data came from immunoSEQ multiplex PCR; TCRdb stores just in-frame clones and leaves some out. Among over a thousand clones listed, approximately 19% were seen once. Findings and limits, study-wide: Mutational load did not correlate with tumor T-cell fraction or clonality.

The CDR3 contains 14 residues. Germline lookup yields CDR1 MNHGY and CDR2 SAAAGT. Trimming removed 5 bases from V and 4 bases from J; junction bases left unmatched: 5. Treatment in this sample: randomized to nivolumab then ipilimumab (arm A) or the reverse (arm B). Note on this clone: The antigen is not known.

The chain joins TRBV6-8 to TRBJ2-5; 9 nucleotides align to TRBD2. The TCR comes from a human donor with melanoma. Sequencing was performed on tumor tissue (inferred from file names), taken from a patient given nivolumab and ipilimumab in sequence. The CDR3 coding sequence is TGTGCCAGCAGTGAGGGACTAGCCCGAGAGACCCAGTACTTC. Translated, it gives CASSEGLARETQYF.